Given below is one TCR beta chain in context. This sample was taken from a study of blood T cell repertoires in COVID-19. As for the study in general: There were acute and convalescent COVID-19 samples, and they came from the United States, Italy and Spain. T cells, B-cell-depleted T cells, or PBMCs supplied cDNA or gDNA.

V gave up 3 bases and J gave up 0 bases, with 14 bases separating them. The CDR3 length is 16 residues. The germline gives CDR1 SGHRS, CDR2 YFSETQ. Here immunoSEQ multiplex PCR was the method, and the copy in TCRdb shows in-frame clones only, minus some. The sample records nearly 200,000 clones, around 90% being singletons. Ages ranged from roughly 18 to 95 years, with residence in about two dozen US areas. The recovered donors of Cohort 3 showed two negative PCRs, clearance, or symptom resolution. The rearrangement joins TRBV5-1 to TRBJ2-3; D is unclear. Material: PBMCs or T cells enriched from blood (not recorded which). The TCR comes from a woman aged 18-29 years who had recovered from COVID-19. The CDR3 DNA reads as TGCGCCAGCAGCTCTGCACCGTTAACTAGCACAGATACGCAGTATTTT. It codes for CASSSAPLTSTDTQYF.